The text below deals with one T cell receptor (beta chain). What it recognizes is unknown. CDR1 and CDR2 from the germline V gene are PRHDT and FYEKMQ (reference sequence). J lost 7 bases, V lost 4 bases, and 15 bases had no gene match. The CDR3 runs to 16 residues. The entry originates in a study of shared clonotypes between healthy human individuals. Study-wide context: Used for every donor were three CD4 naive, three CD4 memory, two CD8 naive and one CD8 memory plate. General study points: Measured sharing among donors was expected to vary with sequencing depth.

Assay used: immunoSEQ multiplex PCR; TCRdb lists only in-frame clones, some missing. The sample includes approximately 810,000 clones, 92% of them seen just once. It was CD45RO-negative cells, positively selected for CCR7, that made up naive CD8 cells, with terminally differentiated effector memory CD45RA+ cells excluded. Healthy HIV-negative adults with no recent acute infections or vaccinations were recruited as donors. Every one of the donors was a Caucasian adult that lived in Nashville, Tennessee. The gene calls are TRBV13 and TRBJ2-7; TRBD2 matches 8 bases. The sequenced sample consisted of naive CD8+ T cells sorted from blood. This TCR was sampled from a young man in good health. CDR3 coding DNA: TGTGCCAGCAGCTCGGGGGGGTGGCTAGACACCGGGGAGCAGTACTTC. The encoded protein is CASSSGGWLDTGEQYF.